Sequencing of this T cell receptor (beta chain) was carried out in a study of cytomegalovirus exposure and HLA in healthy donors. A word on this clone: Antigen specificity is unknown.

PCR amplification relied on 60 Vbeta primers (plus 13 Jbeta primers). Per the original methods: The authors later counted about 80 million unique TCR beta chains, some 9.9 million of them shared. Produced via immunoSEQ multiplex PCR; TCRdb's table is partial and in-frame only. V, J and clone size were drawn from that table, and D and trimming were deduced from the DNA. The sample records roughly 140,000 clones, around four fifths being singletons. The junction had 2 bases not matched to a gene; V was cut back by 5 bases and J by 4 bases. This CDR3 is built from 13 residues. CDR1 SGHAT and CDR2 FQNNGV come from the germline V gene. Study-level points and caveats: According to a later analysis, donors in an Asian-associated ancestry cluster reportedly had fewer N-insertions than the roughly 670-donor mean. In vitro work confirmed that a few CMV-associated chains recognize CMV antigens. Cytomegalovirus-associated TCR beta chains were listed, numbering 164.

The sequencing sample was made of PBMCs. The chain has TRBV11-2 and TRBJ1-2; 9 nucleotides line up with TRBD1. The receptor was isolated from a man aged 30 to 45 in good health and CMV-seronegative. The chain's CDR3 is CASSLDRGYGYTF. In nucleotides, the CDR3 is TGTGCCAGCAGCCTGGACAGGGGCTATGGCTACACCTTC.